The 5 T cell receptor beta chains given below trace back to one sample, sequenced in a study of T cells after yellow fever vaccination (dated by TCRdb to between 2018 and 2021). The library was generated by 5' RACE. Reads for this sample came from an Illumina NovaSeq 6000. TCRdb handled the public reads itself, with Q25 trimming in fastp and clone calling in MiXCR, and kept productive beta chains. Duplicate CDR3 protein sequences are folded into a single record with the most common DNA and genes. The sample table shows about 340,000 distinct CDR3 sequences, and around 13% are seen once. Clones ranked in the top ten supply roughly 3% of the sample. Interpreted using the paper, the treatment or condition label stands for: live attenuated yellow fever vaccine strain. The starting material was CD4+ T cells sorted from PBMCs, obtained 15 days after the yellow fever booster vaccination. All receptors come from a man in his late teens or twenties who received the YFV17D yellow fever vaccine.

This clonotype was seen repeatedly, ten times or more. The rearrangement links TRBV4-3 to TRBJ2-1; tentatively, D is TRBD1 or TRBD2 (5 bases each). The V gene's germline CDR1 is LGHNA and CDR2 YSLEER. Trimming removed 0 bases at V and 12 bases at J, with 9 bases between. This CDR3 is 12 amino acids long. As DNA, the CDR3 is TGCGCCAGCAGCCAAGATGGGGGAAGGCAGTTCTTC. This encodes CASSQDGGRQFF.

The chain's CDR3 is CASSSTGGPETQYF. CDR3 sequence (DNA): TGTGCCAGCAGCTCCACGGGGGGGCCAGAGACCCAGTACTTC. This sequence joins TRBV5-6 and TRBJ2-5; 8 bases agree with TRBD2. The V gene end was trimmed by 3 bases and the J gene end by 4 bases; junction bases not matched to a gene: 5. Germline V CDR1 and CDR2: SGHDT, YYEEEE. The CDR3 contains 14 residues.

The gene calls are TRBV27 and TRBJ2-2; D gene uncertain. There are 15 residues in the CDR3. Trimming left V 5 bases short and J 0 bases short, with 10 bases between. Germline V CDR1 and CDR2: MNHEY, SMNVEV (reference sequence). CDR3 loop: CASSPGPSNTGELFF. The CDR3 bases are TGTGCCAGCAGTCCCGGTCCGTCGAACACCGGGGAGCTGTTTTTT.

This chain connects TRBV7-9 to TRBJ2-3, with a tentative D call TRBD2 (5 bases). Germline V CDR1 and CDR2: SEHNR, FQNEAQ (reference sequence). The CDR3 length is 14 residues. The V end was cut by 3 bases, the J end by 6 bases, with 13 bases between. The DNA for the CDR3 is TGTGCCAGCAGCTTGACTCAGTCGGGGGATACGCAGTATTTT. This sequence encodes CASSLTQSGDTQYF.

This clonotype showed up many times. J is TRBJ2-7 and V is TRBV2; TRBD1 or TRBD2 may be the D gene (6 bases each). Trimming pared 7 bases from V and 3 bases from J, leaving 13 bases between. There are 13 residues in the CDR3. CDR1 is SNHLY and CDR2 is FYNNEI in the germline V gene. In nucleotides, the CDR3 is TGTGCCAGCACGCGGGACACCAACTACGAGCAGTACTTC. It specifies CASTRDTNYEQYF. The whole variable domain, remainder taken from reference TRBV2 and TRBJ2-7, is EPEVTQTPSHQVTQMGQEVILRCVPISNHLYFYWYRQILGQKVEFLVSFYNNEISEKSEIFDDQFSVERPDGSNFTLKIRSTKLEDSAMYFCASTRDTNYEQYFGPGTRLTVT.